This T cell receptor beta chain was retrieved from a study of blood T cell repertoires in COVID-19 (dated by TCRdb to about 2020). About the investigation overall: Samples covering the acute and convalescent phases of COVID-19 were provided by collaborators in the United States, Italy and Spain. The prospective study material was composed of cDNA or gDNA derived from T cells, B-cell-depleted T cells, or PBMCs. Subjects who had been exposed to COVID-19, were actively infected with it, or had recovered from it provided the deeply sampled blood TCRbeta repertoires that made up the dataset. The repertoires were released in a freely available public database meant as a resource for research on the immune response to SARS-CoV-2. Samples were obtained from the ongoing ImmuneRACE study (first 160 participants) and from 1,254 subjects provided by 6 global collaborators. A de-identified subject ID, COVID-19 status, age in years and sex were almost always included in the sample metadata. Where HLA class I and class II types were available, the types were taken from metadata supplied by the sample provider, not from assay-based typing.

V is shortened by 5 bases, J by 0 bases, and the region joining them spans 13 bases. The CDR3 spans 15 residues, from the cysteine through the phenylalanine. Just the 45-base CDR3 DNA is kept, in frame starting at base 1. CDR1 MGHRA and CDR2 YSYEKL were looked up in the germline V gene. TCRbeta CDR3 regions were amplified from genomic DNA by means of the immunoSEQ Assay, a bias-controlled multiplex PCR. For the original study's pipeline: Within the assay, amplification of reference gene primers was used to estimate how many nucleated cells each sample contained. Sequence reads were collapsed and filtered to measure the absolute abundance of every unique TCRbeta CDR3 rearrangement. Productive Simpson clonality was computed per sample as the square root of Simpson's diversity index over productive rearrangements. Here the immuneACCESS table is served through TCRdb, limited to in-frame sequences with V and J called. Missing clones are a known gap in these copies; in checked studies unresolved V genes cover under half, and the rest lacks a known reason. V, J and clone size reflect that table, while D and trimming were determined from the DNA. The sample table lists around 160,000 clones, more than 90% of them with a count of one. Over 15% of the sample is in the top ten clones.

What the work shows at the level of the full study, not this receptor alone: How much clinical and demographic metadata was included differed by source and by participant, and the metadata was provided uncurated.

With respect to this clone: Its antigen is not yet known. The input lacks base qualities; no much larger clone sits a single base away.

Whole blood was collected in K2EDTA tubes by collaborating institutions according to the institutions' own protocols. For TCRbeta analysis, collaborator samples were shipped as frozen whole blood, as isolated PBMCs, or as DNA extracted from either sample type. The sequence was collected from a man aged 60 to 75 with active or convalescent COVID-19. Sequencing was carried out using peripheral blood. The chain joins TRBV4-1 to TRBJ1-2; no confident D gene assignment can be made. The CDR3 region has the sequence CASSTLAGTNYGYTF. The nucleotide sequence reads TGCGCCAGCAGCACCCTTGCGGGGACTAACTATGGCTACACCTTC.